Here is one T cell receptor beta chain with its context. Original handling: Researchers report that nucleated cell counts were estimated from reference gene primer amplification. Clones were sequenced by immunoSEQ multiplex PCR, and TCRdb holds only the in-frame ones, with some missing. D and trimming come from the DNA, and the V and J calls and clone size come from that table. The table includes 200,000 to 250,000 clones, approximately 90% detected once. This sample is part of a study of blood T cell repertoires in COVID-19. About the study: The United States, Italy and Spain supplied acute and convalescent COVID-19 samples. Nucleic acid was either cDNA or gDNA, and it came from T cells, B-cell-depleted T cells, or PBMCs.

This CDR3 is 12 amino acids long. The germline CDR1 and CDR2 sequences are GTSNPN and SVGIG (reference sequence). V lost 2 bases, J lost 3 bases, and 8 bases lay in between. V gene TRBV30 combines with J gene TRBJ2-7; the D gene is possibly TRBD1 (5 bases). This TCR derives from a woman younger than 30 who had recovered from COVID-19. Sequenced input: peripheral blood. For the CDR3, the DNA is TGTGCCTGGAGTAGACAGCTCTACGAGCAGTACTTC. Protein sequence: CAWSRQLYEQYF. Variable domain in full (rest from reference TRBV30 and TRBJ2-7): SQTIHQWPATLVQPVGSPLSLECTVEGTSNPNLYWYRQAAGRGLQLLFYSVGIGQISSEVPQNLSASRPQDRQFILSSKKLLLSDSGFYLCAWSRQLYEQYFGPGTRLTVT.